The 24 T cell receptor beta chains below were found in one sample sequenced in a study of tumor T cells in aggressive B-cell lymphoma. The data were produced by immunoSEQ multiplex PCR, yet TCRdb's version contains in-frame clones alone and is incomplete. Among 4,500 or so clones listed, 65% to 85% were seen once. The sequenced sample consisted of tumor tissue. The receptors stem from an adult with diffuse large B cell lymphoma.

This clone was counted between two and nine times. The genes are TRBV6-5 and TRBJ1-1; 7 bases agree with TRBD1. CDR1 and CDR2 (germline): MNHEY, SVGAGI. This CDR3 has 15 residues. Germline trimming cut 6 bases from V and 5 bases from J; bases unmatched to any gene: 12. The CDR3 region has the DNA TGTGCCAGCAGCAAGACAGGGAACGTGAGGACTGAAGCTTTCTTT. Translated, it gives CASSKTGNVRTEAFF.

The chain couples TRBV6-5 to TRBJ2-3, with 8 bases identical to TRBD2. The CDR3 consists of 16 residues. V lost 0 bases and J lost 1; bases outside the gene matches: 3. Germline lookup yields CDR1 MNHEY and CDR2 SVGAGI. The chain's CDR3 is CASSYSAGGGTDTQYF. The CDR3 DNA is TGTGCCAGCAGTTACTCGGCCGGGGGGGGCACAGATACGCAGTATTTT.

The rearrangement uses TRBV28 and TRBJ2-7, with TRBD2 identical over 7 bases. Trimming took 4 bases from V and 2 from J; bases not matched to a gene: 8. The V gene's germline CDR1 is MDHEN and CDR2 SYDVKM. CDR3 length equals 15 residues. As DNA, the CDR3 is TGTGCCAGCAGTTCACTAGCGATAAGACCCTACGAGCAGTACTTC. Translation: CASSSLAIRPYEQYF. Filled out from reference TRBV28 and TRBJ2-7, the complete variable domain reads DVKVTQSSRYLVKRTGEKVFLECVQDMDHENMFWYRQDPGLGLRLIYFSYDVKMKEKGDIPEGYSVSREKKERFSLILESASTNQTSMYLCASSSLAIRPYEQYFGPGTRLTVT.

The chain employs TRBV6-1 and TRBJ2-5, with a possible D match to TRBD2 (5 bases). The J call may be wrong; the DNA end is better matched by TRBJ2-7. CDR1 is MNHNS and CDR2 is SASEGT in the germline V gene. This CDR3 is 13 amino acids long. The CDR3 DNA is TGTGCCAGCAGTGGTGGCGGGTTATACGAGCAGTACTTC. Translation: CASSGGGLYEQYF.

V and J are TRBV27 and TRBJ1-2; D gene unclear. The CDR3 has 12 residues. The V end was cut by 5 bases, the J end by 5 bases, with 9 bases between. CDR1 MNHEY and CDR2 SMNVEV come from the germline V gene (reference sequence). The CDR3: CASSPRGYGYTF. The CDR3 DNA is TGTGCCAGCAGTCCTCGGGGTTATGGCTACACCTTC.

This CDR3 reads CASAGRTLNTEAFF. The CDR3 nucleotides are TGTGCCAGCGCGGGACGAACCCTGAACACTGAAGCTTTCTTT. V is TRBV27 and J is TRBJ1-1; D perhaps matches TRBD1 (5 bases). The CDR3 consists of 14 residues. V was shortened by 8 bases and J by 0 bases, with 13 bases between the two germline ends. CDR1 and CDR2 from the germline V gene are MNHEY and SMNVEV (reference sequence).

The genes are TRBV6-4 and TRBJ1-1; 8 bases fit TRBD1. CDR3 length: 13 residues. Germline V gene lookup returns CDR1 MRHNA and CDR2 SNTAGT. After removal of 4 bases from V and 6 bases from J, the junction contained 4 bases not matched to a gene. CDR3 residues: CASSVTGGAEAFF. The CDR3 DNA sequence: TGTGCCAGCAGTGTAACAGGGGGGGCTGAAGCTTTCTTT.

V gene TRBV6-1 combines with J gene TRBJ1-6; the match to TRBD1 covers 8 bases. The CDR3 extends over 15 amino acids. The ends lost 7 bases at V and 9 bases at J; junction bases unmatched: 11. Germline V gives CDR1 MNHNS, CDR2 SASEGT. The CDR3 DNA reads TGTGCCAGCACCCAGGGGGCACAGGGGGGTTCACCCCTCCACTTT. It yields the protein CASTQGAQGGSPLHF.

The J gene is TRBJ1-2, the V gene TRBV28; TRBD1 is a possible D gene (6 bases). CDR1 and CDR2 from the germline V gene are MDHEN and SYDVKM. V was pared by 3 bases and J by 2 bases, with 13 bases between. The length of the CDR3 is 15 residues. The CDR3 DNA sequence: TGTGCCAGCAGTTTGGGAGGGGGGATAAACTATGGCTACACCTTC. It encodes CASSLGGGINYGYTF.

CDR3 loop: CASSNSGGETQYF. The CDR3 nucleotides read TGTGCCAGCAGCAATAGCGGGGGAGAGACCCAGTACTTC. The rearrangement joins TRBV5-4 to TRBJ2-5; 9 positions match TRBD2. V shed 4 bases, J shed 4 bases, and the junction held 2 bases outside the gene matches. The CDR3 covers 13 residues. The germline V gene encodes CDR1 SGHNT and CDR2 YYREEE (reference sequence).

The V gene is TRBV29-1, the J gene TRBJ1-1, with D uncertain. V dropped 7 bases and J dropped 1 base, with 25 bases sitting between them. Germline CDR1 is SQVTM and CDR2 is ANQGSEA. The CDR3 is made up of 17 amino acids. The DNA of the CDR3 is TGCAGCGCGGGGATGTATCGTCGTGGTTCGGGGAACACTGAAGCTTTCTTT. As protein: CSAGMYRRGSGNTEAFF. The entire variable domain, with the rest obtained from reference TRBV29-1 and TRBJ1-1, is as follows: SAVISQKPSRDICQRGTSLTIQCQVDSQVTMMFWYRQQPGQSLTLIATANQGSEATYESGFVIDKFPISRPNLTFSTLTVSNMSPEDSSIYLCSAGMYRRGSGNTEAFFGQGTRLTVV.

The chain joins TRBV5-1 to TRBJ1-2, with D possibly TRBD1 on 6 matching bases. Trimming shortened V by 2 bases and J by 6 bases, and 8 bases separated the two germline ends. This CDR3 contains 12 residues. From germline, CDR1 is SGHRS and CDR2 YFSETQ. The CDR3 nucleotides read TGCGCCAGCAGCTTTAACAGGGATGGCTACACCTTC. This gives the protein CASSFNRDGYTF.

The chain carries TRBV19 and TRBJ1-2, with a tentative D call TRBD1 (5 bases). Trimming pared 6 bases from V and 6 bases from J, leaving 23 bases between. This CDR3 comprises 16 residues. Germline-derived CDR1 and CDR2 are LNHDA and SQIVND (reference sequence). The CDR3 here is CASSGGWGTRRDGYTF. The CDR3 nucleotides are TGTGCCAGTAGCGGGGGATGGGGGACTCGGCGAGATGGCTACACCTTC.

This chain uses TRBV5-4 with TRBJ1-4; D call uncertain. The CDR3 spans 13 residues. The V and J ends lost 2 bases and 8 bases respectively, with 10 bases between them. Germline V gene lookup returns CDR1 SGHNT and CDR2 YYREEE (reference sequence). CDR3 sequence: CASSFEGSEKLFF. The CDR3 DNA reads as TGTGCCAGCAGCTTTGAAGGGAGCGAAAAACTGTTTTTT. The full variable domain, its missing parts supplied by reference TRBV5-4 and TRBJ1-4, is ETGVTQSPTHLIKTRGQQVTLRCSSQSGHNTVSWYQQALGQGPQFIFQYYREEENGRGNFPPRFSGLQFPNYSSELNVNALELDDSALYLCASSFEGSEKLFFGSGTQLSVL.

The V and J genes are TRBV30 and TRBJ1-2, with 11 bases that match TRBD1. V dropped 0 bases and J dropped 5; count of bases not matched to a gene: 5. Germline V gene data show CDR1 as GTSNPN and CDR2 as SVGIG (reference sequence). The CDR3 totals 15 residues. CDR3 sequence: CAWSVEGTGGYGYTF. CDR3 bases: TGTGCCTGGAGTGTCGAGGGGACAGGGGGATATGGCTACACCTTC.

The chain has TRBV6-5 and TRBJ1-2, with D possibly being TRBD1 (6 bases). Germline CDR1 reads MNHEY; CDR2 reads SVGAGI. The CDR3 loop spans 14 amino acids. V gave up 4 bases and J gave up 4 bases, with 13 bases separating them. The CDR3 nucleotides read TGTGCCAGCAGTTTGACAGGACAGATCTATGGCTACACCTTC. Amino acid sequence: CASSLTGQIYGYTF.

The V gene is TRBV7-9, the J gene TRBJ2-3; 8 bases align to TRBD1. Trimming at V came to 1 base and at J to 2 bases, leaving 2 bases not matched to a gene. The CDR3 totals 15 residues. Germline V CDR1 and CDR2: SEHNR, FQNEAQ (reference sequence). CDR3 region: CASSLGTGFTDTQYF. The CDR3 DNA reads TGTGCCAGCAGCTTAGGGACAGGGTTCACAGATACGCAGTATTTT.

J is TRBJ1-5 and V is TRBV28, with 7 bases that match TRBD1. Germline values: CDR1 MDHEN, CDR2 SYDVKM. The V and J ends lost 1 base and 1 base, in that order; junction bases with no gene match: 4. CDR3 length equals 16 residues. This CDR3 reads CASSLLAGQSNQPQHF. In DNA form, the CDR3 reads TGTGCCAGCAGTTTATTGGCGGGACAGAGCAATCAGCCCCAGCATTTT.

The V and J genes are TRBV5-1 and TRBJ1-1; D not certain. Germline-derived CDR1 and CDR2 are SGHRS and YFSETQ. The CDR3 has 13 amino acids. V was trimmed by 0 bases and J by 6 bases, leaving 9 bases between them. CDR3 in amino acids: CASSLAGVAEAFF. Here the CDR3 DNA reads TGCGCCAGCAGCTTGGCCGGGGTTGCTGAAGCTTTCTTT.

To note about this clone: One junction end disagrees with the germline gene, perhaps due to a read error. V gene TRBV14 combines with J gene TRBJ1-2; 9 bases fit TRBD1. Germline V gene sequence: CDR1 SGHDN, CDR2 FVKESK. The CDR3 extends over 14 amino acids. CDR3 sequence reads: CASSRGTGGDGYIF. The CDR3 nucleotides read TGTGCCAGCAGCCGGGGAACAGGGGGCGATGGCTACATCTTC. Combining the CDR3 with reference TRBV14 and TRBJ1-2 gives the whole variable domain EAGVTQFPSHSVIEKGQTVTLRCDPISGHDNLYWYRRVMGKEIKFLLHFVKESKQDESGMPNNRFLAERTGGTYSTLKVQPAELEDSGVYFCASSRGTGGDGYIFGSGTRLTVV.

This clone turned up a few times. The chain uses TRBV5-1 and TRBJ2-1; 11 bases align to TRBD2. With 1 base clipped from V and 8 bases from J, the junction kept 2 bases outside the gene matches. CDR1 is SGHRS and CDR2 is YFSETQ in the germline V gene. CDR3 length equals 14 residues. This CDR3 reads CASSLTSGGHEQFF. Here the CDR3 DNA reads TGCGCCAGCAGCTTGACTAGCGGGGGCCATGAGCAGTTCTTC.

The sample holds one count of this clone. V is TRBV6-5 and J is TRBJ2-5; the match to TRBD2 covers 8 bases. Per the germline V gene, CDR1 is MNHEY and CDR2 is SVGAGI. V gave up 6 bases and J gave up 2 bases; unmatched junction bases: 8. CDR3 length equals 15 residues. In DNA form, the CDR3 reads TGTGCCAGCAGACTACGAGGGACTAGTCAAGAGACCCAGTACTTC. Translation gives CASRLRGTSQETQYF.

J is TRBJ1-1 and V is TRBV13; D perhaps matches TRBD1 (6 bases). Trimming removed 4 bases at V and 6 bases at J, with 9 bases between. CDR1 is PRHDT and CDR2 is FYEKMQ in the germline V gene (reference sequence). CDR3 length: 12 amino acids. The CDR3 nucleotides are TGTGCCAGCAGCTCCGACAGGTCTGAAGCTTTCTTT. This codes for CASSSDRSEAFF.

This clone was seen a single time. Other DNA sequences in the same sample also yield this CDR3. J is TRBJ1-2 and V is TRBV28; TRBD1 matches at 8 bases. The CDR3 spans 13 residues. Trimming removed 6 bases from V and 7 bases from J; junction bases left unmatched: 7. Germline CDR1 reads MDHEN; CDR2 reads SYDVKM. The CDR3 nucleotides read TGTGCCAGCAGAGACGGGACAGGTCGTGGCTACACCTTC. Protein sequence: CASRDGTGRGYTF.